The 20 T cell receptor beta chains listed next were all sequenced from one sample in a study of blood T cell repertoires in COVID-19. Here immunoSEQ multiplex PCR was the method, and the copy in TCRdb shows in-frame clones only, minus some. The table has about 330,000 clones, 83% seen once. Source material: peripheral blood. The source of these receptors is a woman aged 50 to 60 with acute or convalescent COVID-19.

The V and J genes are TRBV12-3 or TRBV12-4 and TRBJ2-3; D unclear. Between the trimmed V and J ends, which lost 5 bases and 7 bases, there was a span of 7 bases. The CDR3 consists of 11 residues. The CDR3 region is CASSDTYTQYF. The CDR3 nucleotides are TGTGCCAGCAGTGATACTTATACGCAGTATTTT.

The chain uses TRBV5-4 and TRBJ1-5; 9 bases align to TRBD1. The CDR3 extends over 15 amino acids. V shed 4 bases and J 5 bases; nucleotides not matched to a gene: 7. Germline CDR1 and CDR2: SGHNT and YYREEE (reference sequence). The CDR3 coding sequence is TGTGCCAGCAGCAAGGGACAGGGAAGTGATCAGCCCCAGCATTTT. It translates to CASSKGQGSDQPQHF.

A few counts support this clone. The CDR3 loop reads CASSLTTGGGLFF. The CDR3 nucleotides are TGTGCCAGCAGTCTTACCACAGGGGGTGGGCTGTTTTTT. V and J are TRBV12-3 or TRBV12-4 and TRBJ1-4; 8 bases line up with TRBD1. After removal of 5 bases from V and 14 bases from J, the junction contained 10 bases not matched to a gene. The CDR3 is 13 residues long.

The V call is TRBV30, the J call TRBJ1-5; D might be TRBD1 (5 bases). V lost 3 bases, J lost 2 bases, and 11 bases lay in between. Germline assignment: CDR1 GTSNPN and CDR2 SVGIG (reference sequence). The CDR3 spans 14 residues. CDR3 amino acids: CAWSFGGGNQPQHF. The CDR3, as DNA: TGTGCCTGGAGCTTCGGAGGGGGCAATCAGCCCCAGCATTTT. The whole variable domain, filled in from reference TRBV30 and TRBJ1-5, reads SQTIHQWPATLVQPVGSPLSLECTVEGTSNPNLYWYRQAAGRGLQLLFYSVGIGQISSEVPQNLSASRPQDRQFILSSKKLLLSDSGFYLCAWSFGGGNQPQHFGDGTRLSIL.

The chain uses TRBV25-1 and TRBJ2-7; D might be TRBD1 (5 bases). The CDR3 runs 16 residues. CDR1 and CDR2 from the germline V gene are MGHDK and SYGVNS. V was pared by 4 bases and J by 0 bases, with 16 bases between. The CDR3 DNA is TGTGCCAGCAGTGTCCCCCGACAGAAAAACTCCTACGAGCAGTACGTC. The encoded protein is CASSVPRQKNSYEQYV.

This clone turned up a few times. V is TRBV6-1 and J is TRBJ2-3; 10 positions match TRBD2. The CDR3 spans 19 residues. The V and J ends lost 2 bases and 0 bases, in that order; junction bases with no gene match: 11. Looked up from germline, CDR1 is MNHNS and CDR2 is SASEGT. Here the CDR3 reads CASSELERGGRWSTDTQYF. CDR3 in DNA: TGTGCCAGCAGTGAACTCGAGCGGGGGGGCCGGTGGAGCACAGATACGCAGTATTTT.

This clone was seen a few times. The sample has other DNA sequences that encode this CDR3 too. The chain joins TRBV25-1 to TRBJ1-1; TRBD1 matches at 7 bases. Trimming removed 5 bases from V and 3 bases from J; junction bases left unmatched: 3. This CDR3 is built from 13 residues. Germline values: CDR1 MGHDK, CDR2 SYGVNS. CDR3 nucleotide sequence: TGTGCCAGCAGTCGAGGGGGCTACACTGAAGCTTTCTTT. It specifies CASSRGGYTEAFF.

The chain recombines TRBV24-1 with TRBJ2-3; 10 positions match TRBD2. Germline loops: CDR1 KGHDR, CDR2 SFDVKD. This CDR3 is 17 amino acids long. V was pared by 1 base and J by 1 base, with 4 bases of the junction left unmatched. CDR3 in amino acids: CATSDFGLAGGTDTQYF. The CDR3 region has the DNA TGTGCCACCAGTGATTTCGGGCTAGCGGGGGGCACAGATACGCAGTATTTT.

The rearrangement links TRBV19 to TRBJ1-2; 7 nucleotides align to TRBD1. Per the germline V gene, CDR1 is LNHDA and CDR2 is SQIVND (reference sequence). Trimming cost V 6 bases and J 4 bases; bases outside gene matches: 11. The CDR3 extends over 15 amino acids. Written as DNA, the CDR3 is TGTGCCAGTAGGCGCTTAGGGGGCGCCGGCTATGGCTACACCTTC. It translates to CASRRLGGAGYGYTF. Full variable domain (rest looked up from reference TRBV19 and TRBJ1-2): DGGITQSPKYLFRKEGQNVTLSCEQNLNHDAMYWYRQDPGQGLRLIYYSQIVNDFQKGDIAEGYSVSREKKESFPLTVTSAQKNPTAFYLCASRRLGGAGYGYTFGSGTRLTVV.

This clone showed up just a few times. The chain combines TRBV7-9 with TRBJ1-5, with TRBD1 identical over 9 bases. J gave up 6 bases and V 4 bases, and 7 bases lay outside the gene matches. This CDR3 has 15 amino acids. Germline V gene lookup returns CDR1 SEHNR and CDR2 FQNEAQ (reference sequence). The CDR3 is CASSSAGQGGQPQHF. DNA of the CDR3: TGTGCCAGCAGCTCCGCGGGACAGGGAGGTCAGCCCCAGCATTTT.

V gene TRBV18 combines with J gene TRBJ2-7, with D tentatively TRBD1 (6 bases). V lost 0 bases and J 6 bases, leaving 12 bases between the germline ends. CDR1 is KGHSH and CDR2 is LQKENI in the germline V gene. CDR3 size: 14 residues. The CDR3 sequence: CASSPPSTGGEQYF. DNA for the CDR3: TGTGCCAGCTCACCACCGTCGACAGGAGGCGAGCAGTACTTC.

V and J are TRBV5-1 and TRBJ2-7; 10 nucleotides match TRBD2. The CDR3 runs to 15 residues. CDR1 is SGHRS, CDR2 YFSETQ, per germline. Trimming at V came to 5 bases and at J to 0 bases, leaving 5 bases not matched to a gene. The CDR3, as DNA: TGCGCCAGCAGGCCTAGCGGGAGTGTCTCCTACGAGCAGTACTTC. Amino acids: CASRPSGSVSYEQYF.

The CDR3 loop reads CASSPGTSGVGREQYF. CDR3 DNA: TGTGCCAGCAGCCCTGGGACTAGCGGAGTTGGGAGGGAGCAGTACTTC. The chain has TRBV7-2 and TRBJ2-7; 11 nucleotides line up with TRBD2. The trim removed 5 bases at V and 7 bases at J, leaving 13 bases unmatched. The CDR3 runs to 16 residues. The germline CDR1 and CDR2 sequences are SGHTA and FQGNSA.

The V call is TRBV11-3, the J call TRBJ2-7, with 10 bases fitting TRBD2. Germline values: CDR1 SGHNT, CDR2 YENEEA. V lost 1 base to trimming and J lost 4 bases; unmatched junction nucleotides: 1. CDR3 length: 14 residues. CDR3 sequence (DNA): TGTGCCAGCAGCTTAGGGACTAGCGGATACGAGCAGTACTTC. This encodes CASSLGTSGYEQYF.

This sequence joins TRBV18 and TRBJ1-1; no clear D gene. This CDR3 has 14 amino acids. Trimming removed 3 bases from V and 5 bases from J, with 13 bases in between. Per germline, CDR1 KGHSH and CDR2 LQKENI. CDR3 amino acids: CASSPLMSETEAFF. The CDR3 DNA reads as TGTGCCAGCTCACCCCTTATGTCGGAGACTGAAGCTTTCTTT.

CDR3 bases: TGTGCCAGCAGTTATGGGCCATACTCCTACAATGAGCAGTTCTTC. Translated, it gives CASSYGPYSYNEQFF. The chain combines TRBV6-2 or TRBV6-3 with TRBJ2-1; D is undetermined. Germline loops: CDR1 MNHEY, CDR2 SVGEGT. Trimming cost V 3 bases and J 0 bases, with 9 bases left between them. The CDR3 sequence is 15 residues long.

This chain uses TRBV11-2 with TRBJ1-3; 7 bases match TRBD1. The CDR3 is 17 residues long. In germline, CDR1 is SGHAT, CDR2 FQNNGV. V lost 4 bases to trimming and J lost 4 bases; unmatched junction nucleotides: 13. The CDR3 DNA reads as TGTGCCAGCAGCTCCCGAGGAAAGACAGGGTTAGGAAACACCATATATTTT. Translated: CASSSRGKTGLGNTIYF.

This clone was detected once. The genes are TRBV28 and TRBJ2-7, with TRBD1 matching 9 bases. Germline-derived CDR1 and CDR2 are MDHEN and SYDVKM. The CDR3 is 14 amino acids. V lost 5 bases, J lost 4 bases, and 6 bases stayed unmatched. The CDR3 DNA sequence: TGTGCCAGCAGTACAACAGGGGGCTGGTACGAGCAGTACTTC. Translated, it gives CASSTTGGWYEQYF.

The CDR3 nucleotides are TGTGCCAGCAGCCCCCACTCTAGCGGGGGGGTGAATACGCAGTATTTT. Its protein is CASSPHSSGGVNTQYF. The V gene is TRBV7-9, the J gene TRBJ2-3, with 12 bases lining up with TRBD2. Germline CDR1 SEHNR, CDR2 FQNEAQ (reference sequence). The CDR3 spans 16 residues. Germline trimming cut 5 bases from V and 7 bases from J; bases unmatched to any gene: 10.

This clone was counted a few times. This chain connects TRBV6-2 or TRBV6-3 to TRBJ2-7, with 12 bases identical to TRBD2. The trim removed 4 bases at V and 3 bases at J, leaving 10 bases unmatched. CDR1 is MNHEY and CDR2 is SVGEGT in the germline V gene. This CDR3 region has 17 residues. The CDR3 sequence: CASSSIEGLAGGYEQYF. CDR3 DNA sequence: TGTGCCAGCAGTTCGATCGAGGGACTAGCGGGCGGCTACGAGCAGTACTTC.